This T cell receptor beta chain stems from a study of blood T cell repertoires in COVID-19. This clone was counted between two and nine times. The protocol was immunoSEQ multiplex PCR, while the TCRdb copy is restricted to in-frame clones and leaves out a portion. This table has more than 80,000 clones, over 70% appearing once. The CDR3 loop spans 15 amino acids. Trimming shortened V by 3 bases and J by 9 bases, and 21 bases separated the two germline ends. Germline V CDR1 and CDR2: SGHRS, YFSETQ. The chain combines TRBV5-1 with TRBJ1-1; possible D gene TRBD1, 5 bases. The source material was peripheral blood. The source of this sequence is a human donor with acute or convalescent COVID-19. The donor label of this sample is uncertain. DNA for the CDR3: TGCGCCAGCAGCTGGACTACAGGAGGATATGATCAAGCTTTCTTT. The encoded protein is CASSWTTGGYDQAFF.